The rows below give T cell receptor beta chains drawn from one sample of a study of blood T cell repertoires in COVID-19. Repertoires were generated with immunoSEQ multiplex PCR, while TCRdb's copy carries only in-frame clones and drops some. Counted here are around 250,000 clones, 91% occurring once; the ten biggest clones make up around 1.3%. The sequenced material came from PBMCs or T cells enriched from blood (not recorded which). These receptors all stem from a human donor in a cohort exposed to, infected with or recovered from COVID-19 (not recorded which). The donor label of this sample is uncertain. Each CDR3 is given with its conserved first and last residue. Fields, in order: clone size, J gene, V gene, D gene, CDR3 DNA, CDR3 protein. D genes are given only for firm matches. Not every row has a clone size; where given, it reads once, few, many or a size class.

size: -
J: TRBJ1-1
V: TRBV7-9
D: TRBD1
DNA: TGTGCCAGCAGCCACCCCCGCGCAGGGACAGGGGGCGTGAACACTGAAGCTTTCTTT
CDR3: CASSHPRAGTGGVNTEAFF

size: once
J: TRBJ1-2
V: TRBV19
D: -
DNA: TGTGCCAGTAGGCAGGGGTACTATGGCTACACCTTC
CDR3: CASRQGYYGYTF

size: -
J: TRBJ1-2
V: TRBV30
D: -
DNA: TGTGCCTGGAACCCGGGACACTTGGTGGGGGGCTACACCTTC
CDR3: CAWNPGHLVGGYTF

size: once
J: TRBJ2-1
V: TRBV10-3
D: -
DNA: TGTGCCATCACTCAGGGATTCGACAATGAGCAGTTCTTC
CDR3: CAITQGFDNEQFF

size: -
J: TRBJ2-3
V: TRBV19
D: -
DNA: TGTGCCAGTAACCCCCGGGAAACAGATACGCAGTATTTT
CDR3: CASNPRETDTQYF

size: -
J: TRBJ1-2
V: TRBV27
D: TRBD1
DNA: TGTGCCAGCAGTTCTCGCAGGGGGCTACTGAAAGCTAACTATGGCTACACCTTC
CDR3: CASSSRRGLLKANYGYTF

size: -
J: TRBJ1-5
V: TRBV10-2
D: -
DNA: TGCGCCAGCACTCCAGATCAGCCCCAGCATTTT
CDR3: CASTPDQPQHF

size: -
J: TRBJ1-3
V: TRBV12-3/TRBV12-4
D: TRBD1
DNA: TGTGCCAGCAGTCGATCGGACAGGATGGGACGGGGCTTT
CDR3: CASSRSDRMGRGF

size: few
J: TRBJ2-2
V: TRBV4-2
D: TRBD1
DNA: TGTGCCAGCAGCCAAGGACAGGGGGTGGAATCCCGGGAGCTGTTTTTT
CDR3: CASSQGQGVESRELFF

size: once
J: TRBJ1-1
V: TRBV5-1
D: -
DNA: TGCGCCAGCAGCTCTGGACAGTCCCGCACTGAAGCTTTCTTT
CDR3: CASSSGQSRTEAFF

size: -
J: TRBJ1-6
V: TRBV7-2
D: -
DNA: TGTGCCAGCAGCTACCCCCCGGCAGGCTCCTATAATTCACCCCTCCACTTT
CDR3: CASSYPPAGSYNSPLHF

size: -
J: TRBJ1-4
V: TRBV5-8
D: -
DNA: TGTGCCAGCAGCTTGGGGTCAGCTAATGAAAAACTGTTTTTT
CDR3: CASSLGSANEKLFF

size: -
J: TRBJ1-2
V: TRBV20-1
D: -
DNA: TGCCAGGGGAACTATGGCTACACCTTC
CDR3: CQGNYGYTF

size: -
J: TRBJ1-6
V: TRBV12-3/TRBV12-4
D: -
DNA: TGTGCCAGCAGTTTGAGCCGTAATTCACCCCTCCACTTT
CDR3: CASSLSRNSPLHF

size: -
J: TRBJ1-2
V: TRBV25-1
D: -
DNA: TGTGCCAGCAGTACAACCGCCCTGGACAGCCCCTATGGCTACACCTTC
CDR3: CASSTTALDSPYGYTF

size: -
J: TRBJ1-1
V: TRBV24-1
D: TRBD1
DNA: TGTGCCACCAGTGAAGGGGTACAGGGGAACGGAGCTTTCTTT
CDR3: CATSEGVQGNGAFF

size: -
J: TRBJ1-3
V: TRBV5-1
D: TRBD1
DNA: TGCGCCAGCAGCCCGGGGACAGCTGGAAACACCATATATTTT
CDR3: CASSPGTAGNTIYF

size: -
J: TRBJ1-2
V: TRBV19
D: -
DNA: TGTGCCAGTAGTATAGAGGCAGCGGGAAACTATGGCTACACCTTC
CDR3: CASSIEAAGNYGYTF

size: -
J: TRBJ1-1
V: TRBV5-3
D: -
DNA: TGTGCCAGAAGCTTGGAAGGGGGACGACTCAACACTGAAGCTTTCTTT
CDR3: CARSLEGGRLNTEAFF

size: -
J: TRBJ1-3
V: TRBV7-9
D: -
DNA: TGTGCCAGCAGCTTTGGGGACACCTCTGGAAACACCATATATTTT
CDR3: CASSFGDTSGNTIYF

size: once
J: TRBJ1-1
V: TRBV19
D: -
DNA: TGTGCCAGTAGTATATTACGGGGCACTGAAGCTTTCTTT
CDR3: CASSILRGTEAFF

size: -
J: TRBJ1-3
V: TRBV27
D: -
DNA: TGTGCCAGCAGTTTACAGGGTTCGGGAAACACCATATATTTT
CDR3: CASSLQGSGNTIYF

size: -
J: TRBJ1-2
V: TRBV9
D: TRBD1
DNA: TGTGCCAGCAGCGTAGCCCAGGGGACAGCCTATGGCTACACCTTC
CDR3: CASSVAQGTAYGYTF

size: -
J: TRBJ2-1
V: TRBV7-2
D: TRBD2
DNA: TGTGCCAGCAGCTTAGTCCGGGGGGGCCGTGGGAATGAGCAGTTCTTC
CDR3: CASSLVRGGRGNEQFF

size: -
J: TRBJ1-2
V: TRBV5-6
D: -
DNA: TGTGCCAGCATGCGGGGTGGGTCCAGCCTCTATGGCTACACCTTC
CDR3: CASMRGGSSLYGYTF

size: -
J: TRBJ1-1
V: TRBV10-3
D: -
DNA: TGTGCCATCAGTGCCGACACGAACACTGAAGCTTTCTTT
CDR3: CAISADTNTEAFF